This T cell receptor (beta chain) was identified during a study of CD8+ T cells in alopecia areata. Background on the study: For the treated group, dosing was oral tofacitinib at 5 to 10 mg twice daily. Study results and caveats: In patients, TCRs were shared less clearly than in mice, and HLA may possibly be involved.

RNA was extracted and reverse transcribed into cDNA as the sequencing template. This table comes from immunoSEQ multiplex PCR, and its TCRdb copy is limited to in-frame clones, with some not included. The repertoire holds approximately 160,000 clones, 60% to 75% seen once, with more than 13% in the top ten. Treatment: oral pan-JAK inhibitor, 5-10 mg twice daily. Peripheral blood and lesional scalp punch biopsies were taken from alopecia areata patients. PBMCs were stained for CD3, CD4 and CD8, and CD4+ and CD8+ T cells were sorted. Regarding this clone: Its specificity is unknown. A read error is likely here: a far larger clone is one base away.

Germline CDR1 is LGHNA and CDR2 is YNFKEQ. The length of the CDR3 is 14 residues. V lost 1 base to trimming and J lost 3 bases, with 10 bases between them. The V call is TRBV4-2, the J call TRBJ2-7; TRBD1 is a possible D gene (5 bases). The sequenced sample was CD4+ T cells sorted from blood, obtained at week 24, from a patient treated with tofacitinib. The sequence was collected from a human donor with alopecia areata. CDR3 protein: CASSQGTFYYEQYF. CDR3 bases: TGTGCCAGCAGCCAAGGGACATTCTACTACGAGCAGTACTTC.